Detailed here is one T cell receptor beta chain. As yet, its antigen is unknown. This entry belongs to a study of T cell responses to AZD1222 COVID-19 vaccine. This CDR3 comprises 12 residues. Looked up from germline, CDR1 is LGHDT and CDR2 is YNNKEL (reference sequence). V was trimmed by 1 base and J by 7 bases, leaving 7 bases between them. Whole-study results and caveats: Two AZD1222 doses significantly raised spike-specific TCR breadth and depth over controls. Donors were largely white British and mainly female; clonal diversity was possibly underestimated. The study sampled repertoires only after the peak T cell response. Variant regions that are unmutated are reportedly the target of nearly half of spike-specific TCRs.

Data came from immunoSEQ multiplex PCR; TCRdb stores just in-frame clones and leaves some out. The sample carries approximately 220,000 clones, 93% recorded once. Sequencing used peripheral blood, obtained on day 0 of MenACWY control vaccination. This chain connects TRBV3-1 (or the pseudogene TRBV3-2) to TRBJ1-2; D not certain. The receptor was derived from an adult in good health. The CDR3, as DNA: TGTGCCAGCAGCCAAGTGAACATTGGCTACACCTTC. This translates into CASSQVNIGYTF.